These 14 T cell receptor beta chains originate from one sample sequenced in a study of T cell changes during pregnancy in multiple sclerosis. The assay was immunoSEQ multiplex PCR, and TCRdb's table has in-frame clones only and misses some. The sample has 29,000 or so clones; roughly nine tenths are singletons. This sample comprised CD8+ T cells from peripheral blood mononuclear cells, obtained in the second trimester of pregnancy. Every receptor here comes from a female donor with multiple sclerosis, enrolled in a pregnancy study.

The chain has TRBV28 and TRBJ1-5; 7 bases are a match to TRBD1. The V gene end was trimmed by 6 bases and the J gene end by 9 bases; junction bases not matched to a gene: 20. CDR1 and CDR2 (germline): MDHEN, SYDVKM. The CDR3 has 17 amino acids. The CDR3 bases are TGTGCCAGCAGCGAACCGCCGGGACAGTTGTCCTCTCGGCCCCAGCATTTT. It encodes CASSEPPGQLSSRPQHF. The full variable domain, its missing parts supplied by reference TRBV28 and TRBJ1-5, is DVKVTQSSRYLVKRTGEKVFLECVQDMDHENMFWYRQDPGLGLRLIYFSYDVKMKEKGDIPEGYSVSREKKERFSLILESASTNQTSMYLCASSEPPGQLSSRPQHFGDGTRLSIL.

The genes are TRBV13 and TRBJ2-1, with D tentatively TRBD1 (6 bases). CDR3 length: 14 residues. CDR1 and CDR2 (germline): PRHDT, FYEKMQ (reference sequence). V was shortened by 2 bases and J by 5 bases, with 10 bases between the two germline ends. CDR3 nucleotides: TGTGCCAGCAGCTTAAGAACAGGGAACAATGAGCAGTTCTTC. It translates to CASSLRTGNNEQFF.

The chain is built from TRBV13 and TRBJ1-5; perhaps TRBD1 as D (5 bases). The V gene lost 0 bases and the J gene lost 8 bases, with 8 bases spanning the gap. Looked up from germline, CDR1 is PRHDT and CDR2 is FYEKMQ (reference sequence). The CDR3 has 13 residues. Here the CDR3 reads CASSLGRREPQHF. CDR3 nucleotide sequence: TGTGCCAGCAGCTTAGGCCGCAGGGAGCCCCAGCATTTT.

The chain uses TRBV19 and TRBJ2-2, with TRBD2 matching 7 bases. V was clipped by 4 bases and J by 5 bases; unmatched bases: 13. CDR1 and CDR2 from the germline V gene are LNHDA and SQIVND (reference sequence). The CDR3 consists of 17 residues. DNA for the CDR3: TGTGCCAGTAGTACGGAACCGGGACCCGGGGGGACCGGGGAGCTGTTTTTT. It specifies CASSTEPGPGGTGELFF.

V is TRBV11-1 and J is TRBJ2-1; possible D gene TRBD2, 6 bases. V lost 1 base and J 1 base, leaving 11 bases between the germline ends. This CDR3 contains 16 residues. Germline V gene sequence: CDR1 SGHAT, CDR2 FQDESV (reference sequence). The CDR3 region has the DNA TGTGCCAGCAGCTTAGATGGTCTAGCGTCCTACAATGAGCAGTTCTTC. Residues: CASSLDGLASYNEQFF.

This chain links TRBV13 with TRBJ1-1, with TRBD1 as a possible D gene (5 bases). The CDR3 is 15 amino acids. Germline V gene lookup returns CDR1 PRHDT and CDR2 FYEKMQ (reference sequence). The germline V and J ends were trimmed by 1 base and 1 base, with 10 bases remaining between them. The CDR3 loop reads CASSLATGSNTEAFF. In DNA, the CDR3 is TGTGCCAGCAGCTTAGCAACAGGCTCGAACACTGAAGCTTTCTTT.

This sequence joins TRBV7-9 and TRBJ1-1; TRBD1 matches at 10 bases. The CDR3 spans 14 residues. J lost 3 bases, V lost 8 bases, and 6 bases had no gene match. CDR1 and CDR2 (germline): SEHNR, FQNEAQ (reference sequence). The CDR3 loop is CASGTGVGYTEAFF. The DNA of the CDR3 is TGTGCCAGCGGGACAGGGGTCGGGTACACTGAAGCTTTCTTT.

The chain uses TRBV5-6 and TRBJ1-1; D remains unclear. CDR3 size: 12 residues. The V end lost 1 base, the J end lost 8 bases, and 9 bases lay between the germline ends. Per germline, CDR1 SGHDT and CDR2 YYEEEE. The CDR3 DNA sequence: TGTGCCAGCAGCTTGTGGTTACGGGAAGCTTTCTTT. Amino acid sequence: CASSLWLREAFF.

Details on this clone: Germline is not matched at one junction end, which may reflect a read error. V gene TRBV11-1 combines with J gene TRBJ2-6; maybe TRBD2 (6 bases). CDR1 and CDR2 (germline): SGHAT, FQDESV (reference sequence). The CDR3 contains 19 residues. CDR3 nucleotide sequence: TGTGCCAGCAGCTTAAGGGGCCGGGAGCCCTCACCTGGCGCCAACGTCCTGACTTTC. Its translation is CASSLRGREPSPGANVLTF.

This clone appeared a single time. This chain's CDR3 is CASSFGSAEQYF. CDR3 nucleotides: TGTGCCAGCAGCTTCGGGTCTGCGGAGCAGTACTTC. The genes are TRBV13 and TRBJ2-7; D gene ambiguous. The length of the CDR3 is 12 residues. Trimming took 3 bases from V and 7 from J, leaving 10 bases between them. Germline V gives CDR1 PRHDT, CDR2 FYEKMQ (reference sequence).

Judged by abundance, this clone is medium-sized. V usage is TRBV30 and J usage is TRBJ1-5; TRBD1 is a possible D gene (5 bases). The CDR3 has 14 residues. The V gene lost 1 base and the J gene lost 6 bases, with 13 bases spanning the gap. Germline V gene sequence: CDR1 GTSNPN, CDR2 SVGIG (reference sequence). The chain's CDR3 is CAWSGTNPSQPQHF. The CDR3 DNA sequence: TGTGCCTGGAGTGGGACAAATCCCAGTCAGCCCCAGCATTTT.

DNA of the CDR3: TGCAGCGTTCTAGATCCTTGGTTAGCGGAAGACGAGCAGTACTTC. Translation: CSVLDPWLAEDEQYF. This sequence joins TRBV29-1 and TRBJ2-7; TRBD2 is a possible D gene (6 bases). Per germline, CDR1 SQVTM and CDR2 ANQGSEA. V lost 5 bases and J lost 5, with 22 bases in between. The length of the CDR3 is 15 residues.

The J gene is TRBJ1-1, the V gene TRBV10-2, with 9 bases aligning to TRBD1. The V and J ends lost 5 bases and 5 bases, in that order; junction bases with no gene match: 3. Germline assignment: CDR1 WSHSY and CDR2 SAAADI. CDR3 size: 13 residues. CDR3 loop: CASSPDRGTEAFF. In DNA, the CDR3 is TGCGCCAGCAGTCCGGACAGGGGAACTGAAGCTTTCTTT.

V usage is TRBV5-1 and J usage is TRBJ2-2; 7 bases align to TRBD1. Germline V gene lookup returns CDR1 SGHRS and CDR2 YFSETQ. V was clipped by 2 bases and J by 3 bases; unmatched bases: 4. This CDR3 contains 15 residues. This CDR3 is CASSLGDRDTGELFF. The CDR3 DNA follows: TGCGCCAGCAGCTTAGGCGACAGGGACACCGGGGAGCTGTTTTTT.